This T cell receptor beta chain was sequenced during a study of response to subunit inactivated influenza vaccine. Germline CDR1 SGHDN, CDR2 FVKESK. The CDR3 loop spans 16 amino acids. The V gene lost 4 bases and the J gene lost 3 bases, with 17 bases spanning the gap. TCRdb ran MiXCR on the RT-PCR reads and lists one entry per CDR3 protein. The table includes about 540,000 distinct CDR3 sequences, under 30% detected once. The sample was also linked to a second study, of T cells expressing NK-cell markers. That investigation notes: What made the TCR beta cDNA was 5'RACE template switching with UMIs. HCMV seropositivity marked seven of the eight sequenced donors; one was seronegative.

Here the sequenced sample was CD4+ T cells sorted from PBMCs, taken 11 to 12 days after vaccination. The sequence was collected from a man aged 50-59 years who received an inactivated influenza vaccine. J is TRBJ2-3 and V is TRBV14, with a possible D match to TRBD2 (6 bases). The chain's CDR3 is CASSRNLAAGTDTQYF. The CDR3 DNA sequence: TGTGCCAGCAGCCGGAACTTAGCGGCGGGGACAGATACGCAGTATTTT.